Sequencing of this T cell receptor beta chain was carried out in a study of circulating and synovial CD4+ cells in juvenile arthritis. This table comes from immunoSEQ multiplex PCR, and its TCRdb copy is limited to in-frame clones, with some not included. The data contain tens of thousands of clones, about 95% of them singletons. The germline CDR1 and CDR2 sequences are MNHEY and SMNVEV (reference sequence). With 7 bases removed from V and 4 bases from J, the gap between germline ends came to 13 bases. The CDR3 has 14 amino acids. Samples derive from patients with active juvenile idiopathic arthritis. Study-level results: These repertoires were less diverse than bulk blood CD4 repertoires.

With regard to this clone: What it recognizes is unknown.

The sequencing sample was made of CD4+ T cells from blood. The source of this sequence is a human donor with juvenile idiopathic arthritis. V usage is TRBV27 and J usage is TRBJ2-2, with D maybe TRBD1 (5 bases). CDR3 nucleotides: TGTGCCAGCACTTATAGGGGCGGCACCGGGGAGCTGTTTTTT. Amino acids: CASTYRGGTGELFF.